One sample yielded the 32 T cell receptor beta chains listed below, sequenced in a study of blood T cell repertoires in COVID-19. Using immunoSEQ multiplex PCR, the repertoire was profiled, and TCRdb retains in-frame clones only, with some absent. The sample consists of more than 130,000 clones, around 87% of them appearing once. Sequenced input: peripheral blood. The receptor set was obtained from a woman between 40 and 50 years old with acute or convalescent COVID-19.

The chain uses TRBV4-3 and TRBJ1-2; the D is unclear. Per the germline V gene, CDR1 is LGHNA and CDR2 is YSLEER. Deletions cut 2 bases from V and 4 bases from J, with 14 bases between. The CDR3 is made up of 15 amino acids. The CDR3, as DNA: TGCGCCAGCAGCCAATTAGGACTTGCTGGCTATGGCTACACCTTC. This sequence encodes CASSQLGLAGYGYTF.

The chain has TRBV7-6 and TRBJ2-1; 10 nucleotides line up with TRBD1. V shed 3 bases and J 7 bases; nucleotides not matched to a gene: 18. The CDR3 consists of 19 residues. Looked up from germline, CDR1 is SGHVS and CDR2 is FNYEAQ. CDR3 in DNA: TGTGCCAGCAGCTTCCTCAGTAGCCTACCGGGACAGGGGTTTAATGAGCAGTTCTTC. It translates to CASSFLSSLPGQGFNEQFF.

This chain links TRBV7-9 with TRBJ2-7; 8 bases align to TRBD2. The CDR3 is made up of 15 amino acids. V shed 5 bases, J shed 2 bases, and the junction held 8 bases outside the gene matches. Germline CDR1 SEHNR, CDR2 FQNEAQ (reference sequence). The CDR3 loop is CASSREGFLAYEQYF. The CDR3 nucleotides read TGTGCCAGCAGCCGGGAGGGTTTTCTGGCCTACGAGCAGTACTTC.

The V gene is TRBV28, the J gene TRBJ1-2; D is unresolved. The ends were cut back, 6 bases at V and 3 bases at J, with 8 bases in the middle. Germline values: CDR1 MDHEN, CDR2 SYDVKM. This CDR3 region has 12 residues. For the CDR3, the DNA is TGTGCCAGCAGCCAGCGCTACTATGGCTACACCTTC. Amino acid sequence: CASSQRYYGYTF.

The chain employs TRBV4-1 and TRBJ1-2; D is undetermined. Trimming took 4 bases from V and 1 from J, leaving 13 bases between them. Germline loops: CDR1 MGHRA, CDR2 YSYEKL. CDR3 length equals 15 residues. CDR3 coding DNA: TGCGCCAGCAGCCCCAACGCAGGACTTAACTATGGCTACACCTTC. This encodes CASSPNAGLNYGYTF.

CDR3 nucleotide sequence: TGTGCCAGCAGTTCCCATGACACGGGGGGCTATGGCTACACCTTC. It encodes CASSSHDTGGYGYTF. The genes are TRBV28 and TRBJ1-2, with D perhaps TRBD1 (5 bases). This CDR3 is built from 15 residues. Germline CDR1 and CDR2: MDHEN and SYDVKM. The germline V and J ends were trimmed by 4 bases and 4 bases, with 16 bases remaining between them.

The chain uses TRBV7-2 and TRBJ2-7; possibly TRBD2 for D (6 bases). V was cut by 7 bases and J by 3 bases, with 13 bases left in between. Germline CDR1 is SGHTA and CDR2 is FQGNSA. There are 13 residues in the CDR3. This CDR3 is CASITGTGYEQYF. The CDR3 region has the DNA TGTGCCAGCATCACCGGGACTGGCTACGAGCAGTACTTC. Combining the CDR3 with reference TRBV7-2 and TRBJ2-7 gives the whole variable domain GAGVSQSPSNKVTEKGKDVELRCDPISGHTALYWYRQSLGQGLEFLIYFQGNSAPDKSGLPSDRFSAERTGGSVSTLTIQRTQQEDSAVYLCASITGTGYEQYFGPGTRLTVT.

This clone has only one observation. The CDR3 nucleotides read TGTGCCACGCTCCGGACAGTACCCTACGAGCAGTACTTC. It yields the protein CATLRTVPYEQYF. The chain carries TRBV28 and TRBJ2-7; D is possibly TRBD1 (6 bases). V was cut by 10 bases and J by 2 bases, with 15 bases left in between. This CDR3 has 13 residues. CDR1 MDHEN and CDR2 SYDVKM come from the germline V gene.

Here the CDR3 DNA reads TGTGCCAGCAGCTCCCTTACGGTACGGGAGCTGTTTTTT. This sequence encodes CASSSLTVRELFF. The genes are TRBV11-2 and TRBJ2-2; no firm D call. Germline V gene lookup returns CDR1 SGHAT and CDR2 FQNNGV. This CDR3 has 13 residues. V was clipped by 4 bases and J by 9 bases, with 12 bases between them.

The chain joins TRBV4-1 to TRBJ2-7, with TRBD2 matching over 7 bases. From germline, CDR1 is MGHRA and CDR2 YSYEKL. The CDR3 covers 16 residues. With V trimmed by 3 bases and J by 3 bases, 11 bases remained unmatched. CDR3 sequence reads: CASSHPGREKYYEQYF. The CDR3 DNA follows: TGCGCCAGCAGCCACCCTGGGAGGGAAAAGTACTACGAGCAGTACTTC.

The chain combines TRBV5-1 with TRBJ2-2; maybe TRBD2 (5 bases). V lost 0 bases, J lost 7 bases, and 7 bases lay in between. The CDR3 runs to 13 residues. CDR1 and CDR2 from the germline V gene are SGHRS and YFSETQ. The CDR3 region has the DNA TGCGCCAGCAGCTTGGTGGGGAGCGGGGAGCTGTTTTTT. Its translation: CASSLVGSGELFF. Full variable domain (rest looked up from reference TRBV5-1 and TRBJ2-2): KAGVTQTPRYLIKTRGQQVTLSCSPISGHRSVSWYQQTPGQGLQFLFEYFSETQRNKGNFPGRFSGRQFSNSRSEMNVSTLELGDSALYLCASSLVGSGELFFGEGSRLTVL.

This rearrangement joins TRBV7-9 to TRBJ2-7; D possibly corresponds to TRBD1 (5 bases). The CDR3 is 13 residues long. Germline V gives CDR1 SEHNR, CDR2 FQNEAQ (reference sequence). Between the trimmed V and J ends, which lost 4 bases and 11 bases, there was a span of 18 bases. CDR3 sequence: CASSSLLGHREYF. In DNA form, the CDR3 reads TGTGCCAGCAGCTCCCTCCTCGGACATCGCGAGTACTTC.

The CDR3 DNA is TGTGCCAGCAGTTTATCGGCCGACAGGGTACAAGGCGAGCAGTACTTC. Amino acids: CASSLSADRVQGEQYF. The chain carries TRBV27 and TRBJ2-7; 7 nucleotides agree with TRBD1. V was pared by 0 bases and J by 6 bases, with 11 bases of the junction left unmatched. The length of the CDR3 is 16 residues. Germline V gene sequence: CDR1 MNHEY, CDR2 SMNVEV (reference sequence).

V is TRBV6-5 and J is TRBJ2-1, with 14 nucleotides matching TRBD2. The CDR3 loop spans 14 amino acids. V gave up 6 bases and J gave up 8 bases; unmatched junction bases: 3. The germline V gene encodes CDR1 MNHEY and CDR2 SVGAGI. CDR3 loop: CASRGLAGVYEQFF. DNA for the CDR3: TGTGCCAGCAGGGGACTAGCGGGAGTTTATGAGCAGTTCTTC.

This chain connects TRBV5-6 to TRBJ2-2, with 10 bases lining up with TRBD2. J was trimmed by 4 bases and V by 0 bases; bases with no gene match: 3. Germline V CDR1 and CDR2: SGHDT, YYEEEE. The length of the CDR3 is 16 residues. The CDR3 DNA reads TGTGCCAGCAGCTTGGCCGGGACTAGCGTCACCGGGGAGCTGTTTTTT. Translation: CASSLAGTSVTGELFF.

The chain is built from TRBV6-1 and TRBJ2-5, with TRBD2 matching 7 bases. Losses at the gene ends were 2 bases for V and 5 bases for J; bases not matched to a gene: 2. The germline V gene encodes CDR1 MNHNS and CDR2 SASEGT. The CDR3 runs to 13 residues. The CDR3 reads CASSEPRGETQYF. CDR3 nucleotides: TGTGCCAGCAGTGAACCGCGGGGGGAGACCCAGTACTTC.

The chain joins TRBV5-1 to TRBJ1-4; a weak D match, TRBD1 (5 bases). V shed 0 bases and J shed 8 bases, with 14 bases lying between them. This CDR3 is built from 15 residues. Germline V gives CDR1 SGHRS, CDR2 YFSETQ. DNA for the CDR3: TGCGCCAGCAGCTTGGAAGGGGCGGTTGGCGAAAAACTGTTTTTT. It encodes CASSLEGAVGEKLFF.

The rearrangement uses TRBV27 and TRBJ2-5; 8 nucleotides agree with TRBD2. Per germline, CDR1 MNHEY and CDR2 SMNVEV (reference sequence). The V gene end was trimmed by 3 bases and the J gene end by 1 base; junction bases not matched to a gene: 4. The CDR3 is 15 residues long. Written as DNA, the CDR3 is TGTGCCAGCAGTTTGGTAGCGGGACCCCAAGAGACCCAGTACTTC. Translation gives CASSLVAGPQETQYF.

The rearrangement uses TRBV27 and TRBJ1-2; 10 positions agree with TRBD1. The CDR3 totals 13 residues. V dropped 4 bases and J dropped 8; count of bases not matched to a gene: 4. CDR1 is MNHEY, CDR2 SMNVEV, per germline (reference sequence). CDR3 region: CASSSTGGYGYTF. Written as DNA, the CDR3 is TGTGCCAGCAGTTCGACAGGGGGCTACGGCTACACCTTC.

V gene TRBV9 combines with J gene TRBJ2-1, with TRBD2 identical over 12 bases. The CDR3 has 16 residues. In germline, CDR1 is SGDLS, CDR2 YYNGEE. V was pared by 3 bases and J by 6 bases, with 7 bases of the junction left unmatched. The CDR3 sequence is CASSGWTSGDPNEQFF. DNA for the CDR3: TGTGCCAGCAGCGGTTGGACTAGCGGGGACCCCAATGAGCAGTTCTTC.

There are a few counts of this clone. Other DNA sequences within the sample encode an identical CDR3. V and J are TRBV12-3 or TRBV12-4 and TRBJ2-2, with TRBD1 matching 7 bases. The CDR3 length is 12 residues. V lost 6 bases to trimming and J lost 6 bases; unmatched junction nucleotides: 1. This CDR3 is CASSQGAGELFF. The CDR3 coding sequence is TGTGCCAGCAGCCAGGGGGCCGGGGAGCTGTTTTTT.

The V gene is TRBV19, the J gene TRBJ1-1; D call uncertain. V shed 0 bases and J shed 1 base, with 9 bases lying between them. CDR3 size: 15 residues. From germline, CDR1 is LNHDA and CDR2 SQIVND (reference sequence). The CDR3 loop is CASSIEYAGNTEAFF. The CDR3 nucleotides are TGTGCCAGTAGTATAGAGTACGCGGGGAACACTGAAGCTTTCTTT.

V usage is TRBV28 and J usage is TRBJ1-3, with 7 bases identical to TRBD1. This CDR3 is built from 14 residues. Germline assignment: CDR1 MDHEN and CDR2 SYDVKM. V shed 6 bases and J 4 bases; nucleotides not matched to a gene: 6. The CDR3 reads CASSKPGQGNTIYF. CDR3 DNA sequence: TGTGCCAGCAGCAAACCGGGACAGGGAAACACCATATATTTT. The variable domain in full, with the rest retrieved from reference TRBV28 and TRBJ1-3, is DVKVTQSSRYLVKRTGEKVFLECVQDMDHENMFWYRQDPGLGLRLIYFSYDVKMKEKGDIPEGYSVSREKKERFSLILESASTNQTSMYLCASSKPGQGNTIYFGEGSWLTVV.

The chain carries TRBV19 and TRBJ2-7; 11 nucleotides match TRBD1. The trim removed 3 bases at V and 2 bases at J, leaving 9 bases unmatched. The germline gives CDR1 LNHDA, CDR2 SQIVND (reference sequence). This CDR3 is 17 amino acids long. The CDR3 bases are TGTGCCAGTAGTATGTTGTCGCCGGGACAGGGGGCCTACGAGCAGTACTTC. This sequence encodes CASSMLSPGQGAYEQYF.

The rearrangement links TRBV7-2 to TRBJ2-7; 11 positions agree with TRBD1. Per germline, CDR1 SGHTA and CDR2 FQGNSA. V dropped 5 bases and J dropped 9; count of bases not matched to a gene: 12. This CDR3 is 15 amino acids long. The DNA of the CDR3 is TGTGCCAGCAGCGCGGGTCGGGACAGGGGGACATTGCAGTACTTC. Translating gives CASSAGRDRGTLQYF.

This clone has more than one count but fewer than ten. This chain connects TRBV4-3 to TRBJ2-3; D perhaps matches TRBD2 (5 bases). Germline CDR1 is LGHNA and CDR2 is YSLEER. V lost 0 bases and J lost 1, with 14 bases in between. The CDR3 spans 17 residues. The CDR3 spells CASSQDPAGVRTDTQYF. The CDR3 nucleotides are TGCGCCAGCAGCCAAGATCCGGCCGGGGTGCGCACAGATACGCAGTATTTT.

In DNA form, the CDR3 reads TGTGCCAGCAGAGGGACAGGTGGATCACCCCTCCACTTT. It codes for CASRGTGGSPLHF. The chain recombines TRBV25-1 with TRBJ1-6; 8 bases align to TRBD1. The CDR3 loop spans 13 amino acids. Germline V gene data show CDR1 as MGHDK and CDR2 as SYGVNS. V was clipped by 6 bases and J by 10 bases; unmatched bases: 5.

The V and J genes are TRBV12-3 or TRBV12-4 and TRBJ2-7, with D possibly TRBD2 on 5 matching bases. This CDR3 is built from 13 residues. Trimming took 5 bases from V and 2 from J, leaving 10 bases between them. The CDR3 region is CASSAGMAYEQYF. CDR3 sequence (DNA): TGTGCCAGCAGTGCCGGGATGGCCTACGAGCAGTACTTC.

This sequence joins TRBV14 and TRBJ2-1, with 7 bases identical to TRBD1. This CDR3 is 14 amino acids long. The J segment lost 0 bases and the V segment lost 5 bases, leaving 1 base of the junction unmatched. Per germline, CDR1 SGHDN and CDR2 FVKESK. CDR3 sequence (DNA): TGTGCCAGCAGCGGGACAGTCTCCTACAATGAGCAGTTCTTC. It is translated as CASSGTVSYNEQFF.

The rearrangement joins TRBV29-1 to TRBJ1-1; a possible D gene is TRBD1 (6 bases). The V and J ends lost 7 bases and 6 bases respectively, with 21 bases between them. The CDR3 is 14 residues long. The V gene's germline CDR1 is SQVTM and CDR2 ANQGSEA. The DNA for the CDR3 is TGCAGCGCAGGGGAAGCTGCCTTATGGGCTGAAGCTTTCTTT. It is translated as CSAGEAALWAEAFF.

In its sample, this clone was seen a few times. The chain recombines TRBV7-9 with TRBJ2-7, with TRBD1 matching 9 bases. This CDR3 contains 17 residues. Germline assignment: CDR1 SEHNR and CDR2 FQNEAQ (reference sequence). After removal of 5 bases from V and 0 bases from J, the junction contained 11 bases not matched to a gene. The CDR3 is CASSPPVWDRVSYEQYF. CDR3 in DNA: TGTGCCAGCAGCCCCCCGGTTTGGGACAGGGTCTCCTACGAGCAGTACTTC.

The J gene is TRBJ2-2, the V gene TRBV18; possibly TRBD1 for D (6 bases). The V gene lost 0 bases and the J gene lost 6 bases, with 14 bases spanning the gap. The CDR3 is made up of 16 amino acids. The germline CDR1 and CDR2 sequences are KGHSH and LQKENI. The CDR3 here is CASSPPGRGFAGELFF. For the CDR3, the DNA is TGTGCCAGCTCACCACCGGGCAGGGGATTCGCCGGGGAGCTGTTTTTT.